Listed here are 14 T cell receptor beta chains from one sample, sequenced in a study of T cell responses to AZD1222 COVID-19 vaccine. The repertoire was sequenced with immunoSEQ multiplex PCR; TCRdb's copy has only in-frame clones and lacks some. This table has about 150,000 clones, roughly nine tenths appearing once. Source: peripheral blood, taken 28 days after the second AZD1222 dose. The receptors were gathered from an adult who received the AZD1222 COVID-19 vaccine.

The chain links TRBV11-3 to TRBJ2-1; TRBD2 matches 7 bases. The CDR3 is 15 amino acids. CDR1 and CDR2 (germline): SGHNT, YENEEA. The ends lost 2 bases at V and 4 bases at J; junction bases unmatched: 5. The CDR3 reads CASSLSAGTYNEQFF. Here the CDR3 DNA reads TGTGCCAGCAGCTTATCAGCGGGGACGTACAATGAGCAGTTCTTC.

The chain is built from TRBV2 and TRBJ1-2; D uncertain. In germline, CDR1 is SNHLY, CDR2 FYNNEI. CDR3 length equals 13 residues. Trimming removed 3 bases from V and 1 base from J, with 6 bases in between. DNA of the CDR3: TGTGCCAGCAGTGATGGGTTTAACTATGGCTACACCTTC. It encodes CASSDGFNYGYTF.

V and J are TRBV4-2 and TRBJ2-7; D call uncertain. Trimming took 0 bases from V and 3 from J, leaving 9 bases between them. CDR1 and CDR2 from the germline V gene are LGHNA and YNFKEQ. CDR3 size: 14 residues. CDR3 protein: CASSQEHGIYEQYF. DNA for the CDR3: TGTGCCAGCAGCCAAGAACATGGAATCTACGAGCAGTACTTC.

In DNA form, the CDR3 reads TGCGCCAGCAGCCCAGGGACTAGGAACACTGAAGCTTTCTTT. Its protein is CASSPGTRNTEAFF. The chain links TRBV5-1 to TRBJ1-1; D perhaps matches TRBD1 (5 bases). This CDR3 region has 14 residues. The germline CDR1 and CDR2 sequences are SGHRS and YFSETQ. The V gene lost 4 bases and the J gene lost 1 base, with 11 bases spanning the gap.

V and J are TRBV14 and TRBJ2-1; tentatively, D is TRBD2 (5 bases). Germline V gene sequence: CDR1 SGHDN, CDR2 FVKESK. The CDR3 is 17 residues long. Trimming removed 0 bases at V and 5 bases at J, with 17 bases between. CDR3 sequence: CASSQDLLLASHNEQFF. Here the CDR3 DNA reads TGTGCCAGCAGCCAAGATTTGTTGCTAGCATCCCACAATGAGCAGTTCTTC.

The gene calls are TRBV27 and TRBJ1-1; TRBD1 agrees at 9 bases. V gave up 3 bases and J gave up 1 base; unmatched junction bases: 6. This CDR3 is 16 amino acids long. Looked up from germline, CDR1 is MNHEY and CDR2 is SMNVEV (reference sequence). The CDR3 reads CASSFNTGGSNTEAFF. CDR3 DNA: TGTGCCAGCAGTTTTAATACAGGGGGCTCGAACACTGAAGCTTTCTTT.

The chain is built from TRBV2 and TRBJ1-1; D possibly corresponds to TRBD1 (6 bases). Trimming stripped 8 bases from V and 0 bases from J, with 10 bases between. Germline V CDR1 and CDR2: SNHLY, FYNNEI. CDR3 length: 13 residues. As DNA, the CDR3 is TGTGCCAGCTGGACAGAAGTGAACACTGAAGCTTTCTTT. This codes for CASWTEVNTEAFF.

V and J are TRBV4-2 and TRBJ2-7, with TRBD1 matching 10 bases. There are 15 residues in the CDR3. Germline assignment: CDR1 LGHNA and CDR2 YNFKEQ. Trimming cost V 2 bases and J 2 bases; bases outside gene matches: 3. As DNA, the CDR3 is TGTGCCAGCAGCCAACCCGGGACAGGGGCCTACGAGCAGTACTTC. It encodes CASSQPGTGAYEQYF.

The gene calls are TRBV12-3 or TRBV12-4 and TRBJ1-2, with 7 bases matching TRBD1. Trimming at V came to 5 bases and at J to 8 bases, leaving 8 bases not matched to a gene. The CDR3 spans 13 residues. The CDR3 DNA reads TGTGCCAGCAGTCCATTGACAGGGCAAGGCTACACCTTC. The encoded protein is CASSPLTGQGYTF.

The CDR3 DNA sequence: TGTGCCAGCAGTTCAGGACAGGGCTATGGCTACACCTTC. Its translation is CASSSGQGYGYTF. V is TRBV12-3 or TRBV12-4 and J is TRBJ1-2; 8 nucleotides align to TRBD1. The CDR3 runs to 13 residues. Trimming took 4 bases from V and 4 from J; bases not matched to a gene: 2.

A single count supports this clone. This chain joins TRBV10-3 and TRBJ2-1; D tentatively fits TRBD1 or TRBD2 (6 bases each). Germline V gene sequence: CDR1 ENHRY, CDR2 SYGVKD. The CDR3 totals 17 residues. Trimming left V 4 bases short and J 2 bases short, with 18 bases between. The CDR3 is CAISGRDINRAYNEQFF. The CDR3 bases are TGTGCCATCAGTGGGAGGGACATCAACCGGGCCTACAATGAGCAGTTCTTC.

This clone was counted a few times. The rearrangement joins TRBV19 to TRBJ1-3; no clear D gene. Trimming took off 7 bases at V and 3 bases at J, with 7 bases between the two ends. Germline assignment: CDR1 LNHDA and CDR2 SQIVND (reference sequence). The CDR3 runs to 12 residues. The CDR3 bases are TGTGCCAGTACTTCCGTTGGAAACACCATATATTTT. It is translated as CASTSVGNTIYF.

The chain links TRBV19 to TRBJ2-7; no firm D call. The CDR3 totals 14 residues. Trimming removed 8 bases at V and 2 bases at J, with 16 bases between. Germline CDR1 reads LNHDA; CDR2 reads SQIVND (reference sequence). CDR3 sequence: CASSAVFGPYEQYF. The CDR3, as DNA: TGTGCCAGTTCCGCCGTCTTTGGCCCCTACGAGCAGTACTTC. The full variable domain, with the rest looked up from reference TRBV19 and TRBJ2-7, is DGGITQSPKYLFRKEGQNVTLSCEQNLNHDAMYWYRQDPGQGLRLIYYSQIVNDFQKGDIAEGYSVSREKKESFPLTVTSAQKNPTAFYLCASSAVFGPYEQYFGPGTRLTVT.

The gene calls are TRBV4-3 and TRBJ1-6; D is uncertain. Germline values: CDR1 LGHNA, CDR2 YSLEER. This CDR3 region has 15 residues. V was clipped by 0 bases and J by 4 bases, with 7 bases between them. The CDR3 spells CASSQDGQYNSPLHF. DNA for the CDR3: TGCGCCAGCAGCCAAGACGGGCAGTATAATTCACCCCTCCACTTT.